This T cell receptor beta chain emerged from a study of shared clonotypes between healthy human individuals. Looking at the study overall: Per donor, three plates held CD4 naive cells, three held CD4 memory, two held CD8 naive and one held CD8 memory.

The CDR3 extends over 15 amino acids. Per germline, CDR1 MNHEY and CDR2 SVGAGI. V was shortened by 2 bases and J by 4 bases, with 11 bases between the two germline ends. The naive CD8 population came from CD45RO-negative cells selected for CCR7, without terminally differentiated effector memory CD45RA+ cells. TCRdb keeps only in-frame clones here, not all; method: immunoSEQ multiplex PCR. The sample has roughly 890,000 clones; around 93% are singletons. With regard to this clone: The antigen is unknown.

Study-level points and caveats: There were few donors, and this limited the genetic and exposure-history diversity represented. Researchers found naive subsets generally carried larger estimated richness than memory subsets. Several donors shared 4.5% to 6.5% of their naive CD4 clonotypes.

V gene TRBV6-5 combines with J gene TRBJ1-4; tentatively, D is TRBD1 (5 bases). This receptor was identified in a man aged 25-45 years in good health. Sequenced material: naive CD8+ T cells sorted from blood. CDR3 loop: CASSYGGGGNEKLFF. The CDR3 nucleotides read TGTGCCAGCAGTTACGGTGGGGGGGGTAATGAAAAACTGTTTTTT.